This T cell receptor (beta chain) originates from a study of Graves' ophthalmopathy and Graves' hyperthyroidism. Study conclusions and caveats: Ophthalmopathy progression cases were predicted by the model with 70.59% sensitivity and 72.22% specificity.

Trimming took off 5 bases at V and 7 bases at J, with 14 bases between the two ends. The germline gives CDR1 GTSNPN, CDR2 SVGIG (reference sequence). The CDR3 is 13 amino acids. If patients had other autoimmune diseases, uncontrolled infections, pregnancy or lactation, they were excluded. Points on this clonotype: The antigen is unknown.

Amplification targeted the TCR beta CDR3 regions, with RNA transcripts as the source material. A first-round RT-PCR used HTBI primers, followed by a second-round multiplex PCR. TCRdb processed the multiplex PCR reads anew with MiXCR; each CDR3 protein has one entry. The sample records some 520,000 distinct CDR3 sequences, about an eighth being singletons. The TCR comes from a woman under 40 with Graves' ophthalmopathy. The sequencing input was blood. This sequence joins TRBV30 and TRBJ1-4; maybe TRBD1 (5 bases). CDR3 loop: CAWATKGPEKLFF. The DNA of the CDR3 is TGTGCCTGGGCCACGAAGGGGCCTGAAAAACTGTTTTTT.